A selection of T cell receptor beta chains follows, all from one sample in a study of blood T cell repertoires in COVID-19. Method: immunoSEQ multiplex PCR; TCRdb's copy keeps in-frame clones and lacks some. The sample holds under 200,000 clones, about nine tenths seen once. The material sequenced was peripheral blood. The source is a man between 45 and 60 years old with acute or convalescent COVID-19. CDR3s include the opening cysteine and the closing phenylalanine or tryptophan. D genes are given only for firm matches. Clone size is shown for a subset of rows, as once, few, many or a class of expanded clone.

v_gene: TRBV28
abundance: -
len: 15
d_gene: TRBD1
j_gene: TRBJ1-3
CDR3aa: CASTAWDRVGNTIYF
CDR3nt: TGTGCCAGCACTGCTTGGGACAGGGTGGGAAACACCATATATTTT

v_gene: TRBV3-1/TRBV3-2
abundance: -
len: 15
d_gene: -
j_gene: TRBJ2-1
CDR3aa: CASSQEDSPYNEQFF
CDR3nt: TGTGCCAGCAGCCAAGAAGACAGTCCCTACAATGAGCAGTTCTTC

v_gene: TRBV5-1
abundance: -
len: 16
d_gene: -
j_gene: TRBJ2-3
CDR3aa: CASSSGTLVEGDTQYF
CDR3nt: TGCGCCAGCAGCTCCGGGACACTAGTCGAGGGGGATACGCAGTATTTT

v_gene: TRBV28
abundance: -
len: 13
d_gene: -
j_gene: TRBJ2-7
CDR3aa: CASGQAVSYEQYF
CDR3nt: TGTGCCAGCGGGCAGGCAGTTTCCTACGAGCAGTACTTC

v_gene: TRBV9
abundance: -
len: 19
d_gene: TRBD2
j_gene: TRBJ2-6
CDR3aa: CASSARTRGGATGANVLTF
CDR3nt: TGTGCCAGCAGCGCGCGGACTCGCGGGGGGGCTACGGGGGCCAACGTCCTGACTTTC

v_gene: TRBV25-1
abundance: -
len: 14
d_gene: -
j_gene: TRBJ2-7
CDR3aa: CASSEMTGRHEQYF
CDR3nt: TGTGCCAGCAGTGAGATGACAGGGAGGCACGAGCAGTACTTC

v_gene: TRBV28
abundance: -
len: 14
d_gene: -
j_gene: TRBJ2-3
CDR3aa: CASSSGGPTDTQYF
CDR3nt: TGTGCCAGCAGTTCCGGGGGGCCTACAGATACGCAGTATTTT

v_gene: TRBV3-1/TRBV3-2
abundance: -
len: 16
d_gene: TRBD2
j_gene: TRBJ2-2
CDR3aa: CASSLGRVGGTGELFF
CDR3nt: TGTGCCAGCAGCCTCGGGAGGGTAGGGGGCACCGGGGAGCTGTTTTTT

v_gene: TRBV5-4
abundance: -
len: 15
d_gene: -
j_gene: TRBJ2-7
CDR3aa: CASSLQERPPYEQYF
CDR3nt: TGTGCCAGCAGCTTGCAGGAGCGGCCCCCCTACGAGCAGTACTTC

v_gene: TRBV19
abundance: -
len: 13
d_gene: -
j_gene: TRBJ1-5
CDR3aa: CASTDGGDQPQHF
CDR3nt: TGTGCCAGTACCGATGGGGGGGATCAGCCCCAGCATTTT

v_gene: TRBV30
abundance: -
len: 14
d_gene: -
j_gene: TRBJ1-3
CDR3aa: CAWSVKSSGNTIYF
CDR3nt: TGTGCCTGGAGTGTTAAGAGCTCTGGAAACACCATATATTTT

v_gene: TRBV2
abundance: -
len: 19
d_gene: TRBD1
j_gene: TRBJ2-7
CDR3aa: CASSRSGTAYLLGSYEQYF
CDR3nt: TGTGCCAGCAGCCGATCCGGGACAGCCTACCTCCTAGGCTCCTACGAGCAGTACTTC

v_gene: TRBV10-3
abundance: -
len: 14
d_gene: TRBD1
j_gene: TRBJ2-2
CDR3aa: CATRTGENTGELFF
CDR3nt: TGTGCCACGAGGACAGGGGAGAACACCGGGGAGCTGTTTTTT

v_gene: TRBV5-1
abundance: -
len: 16
d_gene: TRBD2
j_gene: TRBJ2-5
CDR3aa: CASSQGLAGGLETQYF
CDR3nt: TGCGCCAGCAGCCAGGGACTAGCGGGAGGTTTGGAGACCCAGTACTTC

v_gene: TRBV6-4
abundance: few
len: 14
d_gene: -
j_gene: TRBJ2-1
CDR3aa: CASSRLGQGTEQFF
CDR3nt: TGTGCCAGCAGCCGCCTAGGGCAGGGCACTGAGCAGTTCTTC

v_gene: TRBV6-5
abundance: -
len: 13
d_gene: -
j_gene: TRBJ1-2
CDR3aa: CASRSPGNYGYTF
CDR3nt: TGTGCCAGCAGATCCCCAGGGAACTATGGCTACACCTTC

v_gene: TRBV29-1
abundance: -
len: 13
d_gene: TRBD1
j_gene: TRBJ2-7
CDR3aa: CSVVGGQTHEQYF
CDR3nt: TGCAGCGTTGTAGGGGGCCAGACTCACGAGCAGTACTTC

v_gene: TRBV27
abundance: -
len: 15
d_gene: -
j_gene: TRBJ2-7
CDR3aa: CASSLRGQRAYEQYF
CDR3nt: TGTGCCAGCAGTTTACGCGGACAGCGTGCCTACGAGCAGTACTTC

v_gene: TRBV4-1
abundance: -
len: 17
d_gene: -
j_gene: TRBJ2-1
CDR3aa: CASSQDRGGVRGVEQFF
CDR3nt: TGCGCCAGCAGCCAAGATAGGGGGGGGGTCCGCGGAGTTGAGCAGTTCTTC

v_gene: TRBV11-3
abundance: -
len: 14
d_gene: TRBD1
j_gene: TRBJ2-3
CDR3aa: CASSPGQGRDTQYF
CDR3nt: TGTGCCAGCAGCCCAGGACAGGGTAGAGATACGCAGTATTTT

v_gene: TRBV28
abundance: -
len: 13
d_gene: TRBD1
j_gene: TRBJ1-2
CDR3aa: CASSLGQNYGYTF
CDR3nt: TGTGCCAGCAGTTTGGGACAGAACTATGGCTACACCTTC

v_gene: TRBV7-2
abundance: -
len: 14
d_gene: -
j_gene: TRBJ1-1
CDR3aa: CASSPSSGNTEAFF
CDR3nt: TGTGCCAGCAGCCCCTCGTCAGGGAACACTGAAGCTTTCTTT

v_gene: TRBV5-1
abundance: -
len: 12
d_gene: -
j_gene: TRBJ2-7
CDR3aa: CASSSPAYEQYF
CDR3nt: TGCGCCAGCAGCTCTCCAGCCTACGAGCAGTACTTC

v_gene: TRBV5-8
abundance: -
len: 14
d_gene: -
j_gene: TRBJ2-2
CDR3aa: CASSPGGSTGELFF
CDR3nt: TGTGCCAGCAGCCCCGGAGGCTCCACCGGGGAGCTGTTTTTT

v_gene: TRBV28
abundance: -
len: 17
d_gene: -
j_gene: TRBJ2-2
CDR3aa: CASSFFRLVFGAGELFF
CDR3nt: TGTGCCAGCAGTTTTTTTCGACTAGTCTTTGGTGCCGGGGAGCTGTTTTTT

v_gene: TRBV5-1
abundance: -
len: 16
d_gene: TRBD1
j_gene: TRBJ2-2
CDR3aa: CASSLVGGQGSGELFF
CDR3nt: TGCGCCAGCAGCTTGGTCGGAGGACAGGGGTCCGGGGAGCTGTTTTTT

v_gene: TRBV15
abundance: -
len: 14
d_gene: TRBD1
j_gene: TRBJ1-5
CDR3aa: CATSTQGSNQPQHF
CDR3nt: TGTGCCACCAGCACACAGGGGAGCAATCAGCCCCAGCATTTT

v_gene: TRBV5-6
abundance: -
len: 14
d_gene: -
j_gene: TRBJ1-5
CDR3aa: CASSYDTFNQPQHF
CDR3nt: TGTGCCAGCAGCTACGACACCTTCAATCAGCCCCAGCATTTT

v_gene: TRBV30
abundance: few
len: 15
d_gene: -
j_gene: TRBJ1-6
CDR3aa: CAWSVYSGGNSPLHF
CDR3nt: TGTGCCTGGAGTGTATATTCGGGGGGCAATTCACCCCTCCACTTT

v_gene: TRBV4-1
abundance: -
len: 13
d_gene: TRBD2
j_gene: TRBJ2-5
CDR3aa: CASSWRERETQYF
CDR3nt: TGCGCCAGTAGTTGGCGGGAGAGGGAGACCCAGTACTTC

v_gene: TRBV18
abundance: few
len: 15
d_gene: TRBD1
j_gene: TRBJ1-1
CDR3aa: CASSPARTGPISAFF
CDR3nt: TGTGCCAGCTCACCAGCGAGGACAGGGCCGATCTCAGCTTTCTTT

v_gene: TRBV5-4
abundance: -
len: 16
d_gene: -
j_gene: TRBJ1-1
CDR3aa: CASSLWLTSTRTEAFF
CDR3nt: TGTGCCAGCAGCTTGTGGTTGACCTCGACTAGGACTGAAGCTTTCTTT

v_gene: TRBV7-9
abundance: -
len: 13
d_gene: TRBD1
j_gene: TRBJ1-2
CDR3aa: CASSRTGDYGYTF
CDR3nt: TGTGCCAGCAGCCGTACAGGGGACTATGGCTACACCTTC

v_gene: TRBV4-3
abundance: -
len: 17
d_gene: -
j_gene: TRBJ1-6
CDR3aa: CASSQDVGGSYNSPLHF
CDR3nt: TGCGCCAGCAGCCAAGATGTCGGGGGTTCCTATAATTCACCCCTCCACTTT

v_gene: TRBV11-2
abundance: once
len: 16
d_gene: -
j_gene: TRBJ1-1
CDR3aa: CASSWGRSLMNTLAFF
CDR3nt: TGTGCCAGCAGCTGGGGCCGGAGCCTCATGAACACTCTAGCTTTCTTT

v_gene: TRBV19
abundance: few
len: 14
d_gene: -
j_gene: TRBJ1-2
CDR3aa: CASSAGRINYGYTF
CDR3nt: TGTGCCAGTAGTGCGGGACGGATAAACTATGGCTACACCTTC

v_gene: TRBV5-5
abundance: -
len: 12
d_gene: -
j_gene: TRBJ2-1
CDR3aa: CASSLFPDEQFF
CDR3nt: TGTGCCAGCAGCTTGTTCCCCGATGAGCAGTTCTTC

v_gene: TRBV6-4
abundance: -
len: 14
d_gene: -
j_gene: TRBJ2-3
CDR3aa: CASSVFRGADTQYF
CDR3nt: TGTGCCAGCAGTGTGTTCAGGGGAGCAGATACGCAGTATTTT

v_gene: TRBV28
abundance: -
len: 13
d_gene: -
j_gene: TRBJ1-5
CDR3aa: CASRFGGFQPQHF
CDR3nt: TGTGCCAGCCGCTTTGGGGGGTTTCAGCCCCAGCATTTT

v_gene: TRBV5-1
abundance: -
len: 16
d_gene: -
j_gene: TRBJ1-6
CDR3aa: CASSVSGESYNSPLHF
CDR3nt: TGCGCCAGCAGCGTCTCAGGGGAGTCCTATAATTCACCCCTCCACTTT

v_gene: TRBV5-1
abundance: -
len: 14
d_gene: TRBD2
j_gene: TRBJ2-1
CDR3aa: CASSLTSGRNEQFF
CDR3nt: TGCGCCAGCAGCTTGACTAGCGGGAGGAATGAGCAGTTCTTC

v_gene: TRBV7-2
abundance: -
len: 14
d_gene: TRBD1
j_gene: TRBJ1-2
CDR3aa: CASSPTDRAEGYTF
CDR3nt: TGTGCCAGCAGCCCGACGGACAGGGCTGAAGGCTACACCTTC

v_gene: TRBV5-1
abundance: -
len: 16
d_gene: TRBD1
j_gene: TRBJ2-5
CDR3aa: CASSLNRGRPWETQYF
CDR3nt: TGCGCCAGCAGCCTTAACAGGGGGCGCCCCTGGGAGACCCAGTACTTC

v_gene: TRBV11-2
abundance: -
len: 13
d_gene: TRBD1
j_gene: TRBJ1-2
CDR3aa: CASSSTGNYGYTF
CDR3nt: TGTGCCAGCAGCTCGACAGGGAACTATGGCTACACCTTC

v_gene: TRBV18
abundance: -
len: 13
d_gene: TRBD1
j_gene: TRBJ1-5
CDR3aa: CASSGTGFQPQHF
CDR3nt: TGTGCCAGCTCCGGGACAGGGTTTCAGCCCCAGCATTTT